This TCR beta chain was found in a study of blood T cells in healthy people across ages. It was roughly 10 milliliters of peripheral blood that were drawn from each donor. PCR was performed a second time for about 6 to 12 cycles using a sample-barcoded 5' primer and a J-beta primer mix. TCRdb analysed the 5' RACE reads with MiXCR anew, one entry per CDR3 protein. The sample carries over a million distinct CDR3 sequences, approximately 40% recorded once. The length of the CDR3 is 16 residues. V gave up 6 bases and J gave up 6 bases; unmatched junction bases: 9. Germline V CDR1 and CDR2: MDHEN, SYDVKM. The sample holds many counts of this clonotype.

Sequencing was carried out using blood. This chain uses TRBV28 with TRBJ2-3; 13 bases are a match to TRBD2. This receptor was identified in a woman between 18 and 29 years old in good health. The CDR3 DNA reads as TGTGCCAGCAGAATAGGGGGACTAGCGGGGCCGGATACGCAGTATTTT. Protein: CASRIGGLAGPDTQYF.